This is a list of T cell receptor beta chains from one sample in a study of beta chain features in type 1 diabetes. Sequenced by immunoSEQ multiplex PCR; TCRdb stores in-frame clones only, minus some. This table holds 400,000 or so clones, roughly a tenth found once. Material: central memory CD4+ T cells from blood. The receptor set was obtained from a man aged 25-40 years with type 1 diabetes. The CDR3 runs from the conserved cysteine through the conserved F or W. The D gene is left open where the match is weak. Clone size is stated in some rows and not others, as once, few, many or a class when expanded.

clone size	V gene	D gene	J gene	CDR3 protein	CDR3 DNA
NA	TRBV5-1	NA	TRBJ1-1	CASSLGQDPNTEAFF	TGCGCCAGCAGCTTGGGACAGGACCCGAACACTGAAGCTTTCTTT
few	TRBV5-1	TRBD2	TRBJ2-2	CASKVAGENTGELFF	TGCGCCAGCAAAGTGGCGGGAGAAAACACCGGGGAGCTGTTTTTT
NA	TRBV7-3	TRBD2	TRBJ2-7	CASSLRVAGGYEQYF	TGTGCCAGCAGCCTTCGAGTAGCGGGAGGCTACGAGCAGTACTTC
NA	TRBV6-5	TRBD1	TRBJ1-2	CASMPGQSTYGYTF	TGTGCCAGCATGCCGGGACAGTCAACCTATGGCTACACCTTC
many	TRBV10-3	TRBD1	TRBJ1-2	CASKPDWDRAYGYTF	TGTGCCAGCAAACCAGATTGGGACAGAGCCTATGGCTACACCTTC
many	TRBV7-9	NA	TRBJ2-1	CASSLMDGRDEQFF	TGTGCCAGCAGCTTAATGGACGGACGCGATGAGCAGTTCTTC
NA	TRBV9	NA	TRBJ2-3	CASSLGISGSTDTQYF	TGTGCCAGCAGCTTAGGAATTAGCGGTAGCACAGATACGCAGTATTTT
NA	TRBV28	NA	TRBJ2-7	CASSLGGRYGSYEQYF	TGTGCCAGCAGTTTAGGTGGCAGGTATGGATCCTACGAGCAGTACTTC
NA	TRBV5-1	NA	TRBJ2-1	CASSFDAGAGPYNEQFF	TGCGCCAGCAGCTTTGATGCGGGCGCGGGACCGTACAATGAGCAGTTCTTC
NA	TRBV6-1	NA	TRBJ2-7	CASIPLAPSYEQYF	TGTGCCAGCATCCCTCTAGCCCCTTCCTACGAGCAGTACTTC
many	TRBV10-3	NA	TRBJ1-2	CAVGSTESVGYTF	TGTGCCGTCGGGTCCACAGAGTCGGTTGGCTACACCTTC
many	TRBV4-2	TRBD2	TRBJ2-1	CASSPAHLAGVHNEQFF	TGTGCCAGCAGCCCTGCCCACCTAGCGGGAGTGCACAATGAGCAGTTCTTC
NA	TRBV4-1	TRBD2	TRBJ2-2	CASSQDSGGNTGELFF	TGCGCCAGCAGCCAAGACTCGGGAGGCAACACCGGGGAGCTGTTTTTT
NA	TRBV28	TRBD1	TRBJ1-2	CASSPTGRNYGYTF	TGTGCCAGCAGTCCGACAGGGAGAAACTATGGCTACACCTTC
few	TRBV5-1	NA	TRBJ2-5	CASSVGQTGSTQETQYF	TGCGCCAGCAGCGTTGGACAAACCGGGTCGACCCAAGAGACCCAGTACTTC
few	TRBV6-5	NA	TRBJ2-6	CASSYVDSGANVLTF	TGTGCCAGCAGTTACGTGGACTCTGGGGCCAACGTCCTGACTTTC
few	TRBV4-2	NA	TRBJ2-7	CASSQEVNTGSYEQYF	TGTGCCAGCAGCCAAGAAGTAAATACAGGGTCGTACGAGCAGTACTTC
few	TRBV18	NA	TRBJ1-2	CASSPSGADYGYTF	TGTGCCAGCTCCCCTTCGGGGGCTGACTATGGCTACACCTTC
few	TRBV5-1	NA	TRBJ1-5	CASSTGSGDQPQHF	TGCGCCAGCAGCACTGGGTCCGGAGATCAGCCCCAGCATTTT
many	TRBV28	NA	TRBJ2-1	CASSSTDPLEQFF	TGTGCCAGCAGTTCGACGGACCCGCTTGAGCAGTTCTTC
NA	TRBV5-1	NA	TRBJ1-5	CASSLDPFRGNQPQHF	TGCGCCAGCAGCTTGGATCCGTTCAGGGGCAATCAGCCCCAGCATTTT
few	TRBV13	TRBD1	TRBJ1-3	CASSPLTNQGAGNTIYF	TGTGCCAGCAGCCCTCTAACCAATCAGGGGGCTGGAAACACCATATATTTT
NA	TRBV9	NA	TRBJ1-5	CASSWDLSNQPQHF	TGTGCCAGCAGCTGGGACCTTAGCAATCAGCCCCAGCATTTT
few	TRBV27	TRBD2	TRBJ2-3	CASSGLAGKDTQYF	TGTGCCAGCAGCGGACTAGCGGGAAAAGATACGCAGTATTTT
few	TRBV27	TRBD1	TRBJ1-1	CASSSGQRNTEAFF	TGTGCCAGCAGTTCGGGACAGAGGAACACTGAAGCTTTCTTT
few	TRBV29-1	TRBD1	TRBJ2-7	CSVRRQGASYEQYF	TGCAGCGTGCGCCGACAGGGGGCTAGTTACGAGCAGTACTTC
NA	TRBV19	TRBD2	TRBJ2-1	CASTPLGLAGTSSYNEQFF	TGTGCCAGTACCCCTCTCGGACTAGCGGGAACAAGCTCCTACAATGAGCAGTTCTTC
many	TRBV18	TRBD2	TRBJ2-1	CASSLGLAGRNEQFF	TGTGCCAGCTCACTCGGACTAGCGGGAAGGAATGAGCAGTTCTTC
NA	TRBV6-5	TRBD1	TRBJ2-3	CASRVTGAGTDTQYF	TGTGCCAGCAGGGTGACAGGGGCAGGAACAGATACGCAGTATTTT
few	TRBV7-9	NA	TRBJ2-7	CASSLAAGGPGGEQYF	TGTGCCAGCAGCTTAGCCGCAGGGGGACCCGGGGGCGAGCAGTACTTC
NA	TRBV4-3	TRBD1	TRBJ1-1	CASSQRDRDGGAFF	TGCGCCAGCAGCCAAAGGGACAGGGACGGTGGAGCTTTCTTT
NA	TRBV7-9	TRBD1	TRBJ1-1	CASSLQGVEGAFF	TGTGCCAGCAGTTTACAGGGGGTTGAGGGAGCTTTCTTT
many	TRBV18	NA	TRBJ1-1	CASSPPITTNTEAFF	TGTGCCAGCTCACCACCTATTACAACGAACACTGAAGCTTTCTTT
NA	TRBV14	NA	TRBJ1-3	CASSQFENTIYF	TGTGCCAGCAGCCAGTTTGAAAACACCATATATTTT
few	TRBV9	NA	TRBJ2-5	CASSVEGGRQTQYF	TGTGCCAGCAGCGTAGAAGGGGGGAGGCAGACCCAGTACTTC
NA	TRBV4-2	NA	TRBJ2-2	CASSHSYSGVTGELFF	TGTGCCAGCAGCCATTCATATAGCGGAGTAACCGGGGAGCTGTTTTTT
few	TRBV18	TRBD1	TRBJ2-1	CASSSGTGAYNEQFF	TGTGCCAGCTCCTCCGGGACAGGCGCATACAATGAGCAGTTCTTC
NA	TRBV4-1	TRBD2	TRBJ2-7	CASSPTGLAASYEQYF	TGCGCCAGCAGCCCCACCGGGCTAGCGGCGTCCTACGAGCAGTACTTC
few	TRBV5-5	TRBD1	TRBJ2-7	CASSLVGQGTFSEQYF	TGTGCCAGCAGCTTGGTGGGACAGGGTACCTTCTCCGAGCAGTACTTC
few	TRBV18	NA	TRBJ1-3	CASSPPGSSGNTIYF	TGTGCCAGCTCACCACCGGGCAGCTCTGGAAACACCATATATTTT
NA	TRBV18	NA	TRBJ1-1	CASSPWGLGETEAFF	TGTGCCAGCTCACCATGGGGGCTGGGGGAAACTGAAGCTTTCTTT